The 18 T cell receptor beta chains listed next were all sequenced from one sample in a study of T cells in Graves' hyperthyroidism and ophthalmopathy. RNA transcripts gave rise to amplified TCR beta CDR3 regions. Carried out on the TCR CDR3, a first-round RT-PCR used the HTBI primer set. A single record per CDR3 protein comes from TCRdb applying MiXCR to the multiplex PCR reads. The table lists roughly 350,000 distinct CDR3 sequences, roughly 13% of them singletons. The source material was blood. The receptors were gathered from a woman younger than 45 with Graves' hyperthyroidism.

This clonotype was recorded at least ten times. The chain is built from TRBV12-3 or TRBV12-4 and TRBJ2-7, with TRBD1 identical over 10 bases. V dropped 5 bases and J dropped 4; count of bases not matched to a gene: 8. The CDR3 contains 15 residues. DNA of the CDR3: TGTGCCAGCAGTCAATCCGGGACAGGGGTTTACGAGCAGTACTTC. Its translation is CASSQSGTGVYEQYF.

In its sample, this clonotype was seen many times. The CDR3 nucleotides are TGTGCCGCCTCCCAAGGGGGGCGCTATGGCTACACCTTC. Protein product: CAASQGGRYGYTF. V usage is TRBV3-1 and J usage is TRBJ1-2, with a possible D match to TRBD1 (6 bases). Germline-derived CDR1 and CDR2 are LGHDT and YNNKEL (reference sequence). CDR3 length: 13 amino acids. Trimming shortened V by 11 bases and J by 4 bases, and 17 bases separated the two germline ends.

The V gene is TRBV15, the J gene TRBJ2-1; D uncertain. The CDR3 runs 13 residues. CDR1 and CDR2 (germline): LNHNV, YYDKDF (reference sequence). V was cut by 0 bases and J by 6 bases, with 6 bases left in between. The CDR3 is CATSRDPRNEQFF. Here the CDR3 DNA reads TGTGCCACCAGCAGAGATCCCCGCAATGAGCAGTTCTTC.

This clonotype has only a few counts. The chain links TRBV20-1 to TRBJ1-5; no definite D call. The V gene lost 3 bases and the J gene lost 2 bases, with 8 bases spanning the gap. This CDR3 is built from 13 residues. Germline CDR1 reads DFQATT; CDR2 reads SNEGSKA (reference sequence). CDR3 loop: CSARHKRNQPQHF. In DNA form, the CDR3 reads TGCAGTGCTAGGCACAAGCGCAATCAGCCCCAGCATTTT.

This clonotype was seen many times. V gene TRBV6-1 combines with J gene TRBJ1-3, with TRBD1 matching 7 bases. The V and J ends lost 1 base and 0 bases, in that order; junction bases with no gene match: 3. CDR3 length: 16 amino acids. Germline loops: CDR1 MNHNS, CDR2 SASEGT. The CDR3 protein is CASSEEGAFSGNTIYF. CDR3 nucleotides: TGTGCCAGCAGTGAAGAGGGGGCCTTCTCTGGAAACACCATATATTTT.

In this sample, this clonotype turned up a few times. This chain joins TRBV27 and TRBJ1-5, with D perhaps matching TRBD1 (6 bases). V was cut by 5 bases and J by 5 bases, with 13 bases left in between. Germline V CDR1 and CDR2: MNHEY, SMNVEV (reference sequence). There are 14 residues in the CDR3. CDR3 DNA: TGTGCCAGCAGTCTGGGGACAAATTATCAGCCCCAGCATTTT. It is translated as CASSLGTNYQPQHF.

In the case of this clonotype: This may stem from a read error, because a much larger clone lies one nucleotide away. The genes are TRBV6-2 or TRBV6-3 and TRBJ1-1; TRBD1 matches at 7 bases. V shed 0 bases and J 1 base; nucleotides not matched to a gene: 11. This CDR3 spans 18 amino acids. CDR1 is MNHEY and CDR2 is SVGEGT in the germline V gene. CDR3 amino acids: CASSYSVGLGQANTEAFF. CDR3 sequence (DNA): TGTGCCAGCAGTTACTCCGTGGGACTAGGACAGGCGAACACTGAAGCTTTCTTT.

Ten or more counts support this clonotype. The chain combines TRBV11-2 with TRBJ2-3; D possibly corresponds to TRBD2 (5 bases). CDR1 and CDR2 from the germline V gene are SGHAT and FQNNGV. With 5 bases removed from V and 0 bases from J, the gap between germline ends came to 27 bases. This CDR3 comprises 20 residues. CDR3 bases: TGTGCCAGCAGCCCAGGAGGTCCGGGATGGGGAAAAACTAGCACAGATACGCAGTATTTT. Its protein product is CASSPGGPGWGKTSTDTQYF.

CDR3 nucleotides: TGTGCCAGCAGCGCTTTGGGGCGGAGCACAGATACGCAGTATTTT. Translating it yields CASSALGRSTDTQYF. The chain is built from TRBV7-9 and TRBJ2-3; tentative D call: TRBD1 (5 bases). The CDR3 loop spans 15 amino acids. V was trimmed by 5 bases and J by 0 bases, leaving 12 bases between them. The germline V gene has CDR1 SEHNR and CDR2 FQNEAQ (reference sequence).

In its sample, this clonotype was seen a few times. The chain combines TRBV18 with TRBJ2-1, with 12 bases that match TRBD2. This CDR3 region has 15 residues. The V and J ends lost 4 bases and 10 bases, in that order; junction bases with no gene match: 8. Germline-derived CDR1 and CDR2 are KGHSH and LQKENI. The CDR3 DNA reads as TGTGCCAGCTCACTCGAGGGACTAGCGGGCACCGAGCAGTTCTTC. Translation gives CASSLEGLAGTEQFF.

This clonotype came up a few times. CDR3 bases: TGTGCCAGCAGCTTCAGGCCGGGTAGTGGAGATACGCAGTATTTT. It encodes CASSFRPGSGDTQYF. This chain joins TRBV11-2 and TRBJ2-3; unclear D gene. V gave up 3 bases and J gave up 5 bases, with 15 bases separating them. CDR3 length: 15 residues. From germline, CDR1 is SGHAT and CDR2 FQNNGV.

Only one count was recorded for this clonotype. In DNA, the CDR3 is TGTGCCAGCACCTTGACTAGCGGGAGCTATGAGCAGTTCTTC. It codes for CASTLTSGSYEQFF. The chain carries TRBV6-2 or TRBV6-3 and TRBJ2-1; TRBD2 matches at 12 bases. Germline trimming cut 7 bases from V and 8 bases from J; bases unmatched to any gene: 6. The CDR3 runs to 14 residues. Germline V gives CDR1 MNHEY, CDR2 SVGEGT.

This clonotype was seen at least ten times. This chain links TRBV6-1 with TRBJ1-5, with D possibly being TRBD1 (6 bases). The germline V gene has CDR1 MNHNS and CDR2 SASEGT. This CDR3 region has 15 residues. V was pared by 11 bases and J by 0 bases, with 17 bases between. The CDR3 nucleotides are TGTGCCGTAAAGGACAGATTCTATAGCAATCAGCCCCAGCATTTT. Amino acids: CAVKDRFYSNQPQHF.

In this sample, this clonotype turned up a few times. This chain links TRBV11-2 with TRBJ2-3; the D is unclear. Trimming cost V 0 bases and J 2 bases, with 6 bases left between them. Looked up from germline, CDR1 is SGHAT and CDR2 is FQNNGV. The CDR3 has 14 residues. The CDR3, as DNA: TGTGCCAGCAGCTTAGAGCGGCTCACAGATACGCAGTATTTT. Encoded protein: CASSLERLTDTQYF.

This clonotype showed up many times. The chain employs TRBV11-2 and TRBJ1-1; no reliable D call. V gave up 5 bases and J gave up 3 bases, with 16 bases separating them. This CDR3 has 15 amino acids. CDR1 SGHAT and CDR2 FQNNGV come from the germline V gene. CDR3 nucleotide sequence: TGTGCCAGCAGCCCGATGGAGGGTTTCCACACTGAAGCTTTCTTT. Amino acid sequence: CASSPMEGFHTEAFF.

The V call is TRBV19, the J call TRBJ1-4; D gene uncertain. This CDR3 spans 13 amino acids. Germline-derived CDR1 and CDR2 are LNHDA and SQIVND (reference sequence). Trimming removed 3 bases at V and 7 bases at J, with 9 bases between. In nucleotides, the CDR3 is TGTGCCAGTAGTATTAGGACGGCTGAAAAACTGTTTTTT. Translating it yields CASSIRTAEKLFF.

This clonotype was recorded at least ten times. The CDR3: CSAEQGFYEQYF. CDR3 coding DNA: TGCAGTGCTGAACAGGGATTCTACGAGCAGTACTTC. The chain combines TRBV20-1 with TRBJ2-7, with D tentatively TRBD1 (6 bases). V was clipped by 5 bases and J by 3 bases, with 11 bases between them. The CDR3 runs to 12 residues. Germline assignment: CDR1 DFQATT and CDR2 SNEGSKA (reference sequence).

J is TRBJ2-1 and V is TRBV6-2 or TRBV6-3; 9 nucleotides match TRBD2. Trimming removed 4 bases from V and 14 bases from J; junction bases left unmatched: 21. This CDR3 has 17 residues. Germline V lookup: CDR1 MNHEY, CDR2 SVGEGT. CDR3 nucleotide sequence: TGTGCCAGCAGTTCTGGCGGGAGGGCCGTGGACCCCAGTAGTGAGTTCTTC. Translating it yields CASSSGGRAVDPSSEFF.